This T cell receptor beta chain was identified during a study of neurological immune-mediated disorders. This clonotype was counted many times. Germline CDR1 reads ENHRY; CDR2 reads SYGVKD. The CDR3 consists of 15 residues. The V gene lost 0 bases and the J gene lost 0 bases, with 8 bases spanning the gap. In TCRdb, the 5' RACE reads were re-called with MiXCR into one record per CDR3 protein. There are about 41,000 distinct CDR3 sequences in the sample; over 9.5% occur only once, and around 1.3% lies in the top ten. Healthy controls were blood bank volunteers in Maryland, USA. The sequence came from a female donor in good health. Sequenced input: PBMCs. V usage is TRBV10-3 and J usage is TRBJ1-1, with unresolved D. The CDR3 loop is CAISESGRLNTEAFF. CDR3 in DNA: TGTGCCATCAGTGAGTCTGGGAGACTGAACACTGAAGCTTTCTTT.